The entry below describes one T cell receptor (beta chain). The data were obtained in a study of blood T cell repertoires in COVID-19. For the study at large: Some COVID-19 samples were acute and others convalescent; all came from the United States, Italy and Spain. The cDNA or gDNA used as material had been derived from T cells, B-cell-depleted T cells, or PBMCs.

As processed by the authors: Reference gene primer amplification in the assay estimated nucleated cell counts. TCRdb's table, derived via immunoSEQ multiplex PCR, lists solely in-frame clones and lacks some. That table furnishes V, J and clone size, whereas the DNA furnished D and trimming. This sample has some 200,000 clones; 89% occur once, and the top ten carry 4.8%. The receptor's source is a woman aged 40 to 49 with acute or convalescent COVID-19. The material sequenced was peripheral blood.

CDR3 region: CASSFWGQSMNTEAFF. CDR3 DNA: TGTGCCAGCAGCTTTTGGGGACAGAGCATGAACACTGAAGCTTTCTTT. V usage is TRBV11-2 and J usage is TRBJ1-1, with TRBD1 identical over 7 bases. V trimming: 3 bases; J trimming: 0 bases; junction bases outside the gene matches: 7. Germline lookup yields CDR1 SGHAT and CDR2 FQNNGV. The CDR3 covers 16 residues.